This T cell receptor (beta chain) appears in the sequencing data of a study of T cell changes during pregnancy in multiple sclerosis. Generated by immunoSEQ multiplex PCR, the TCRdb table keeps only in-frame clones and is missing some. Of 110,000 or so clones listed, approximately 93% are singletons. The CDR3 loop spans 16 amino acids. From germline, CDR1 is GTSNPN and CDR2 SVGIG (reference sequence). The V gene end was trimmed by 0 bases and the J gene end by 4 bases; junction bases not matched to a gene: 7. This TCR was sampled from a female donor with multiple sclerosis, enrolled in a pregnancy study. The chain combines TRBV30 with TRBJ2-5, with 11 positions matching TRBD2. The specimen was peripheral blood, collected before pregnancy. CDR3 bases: TGTGCCTGGAGTGTACCCGGGCTAGCGGGAGGAGAGACCCAGTACTTC. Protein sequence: CAWSVPGLAGGETQYF.